These 7 T cell receptor beta chains came from one sample sequenced in a study of blood T cell repertoires in COVID-19. Sequencing used immunoSEQ multiplex PCR; TCRdb keeps in-frame clones, though not all of them. There are roughly 340,000 clones in the sample; around 87% occur only once, and approximately 1.8% lies in the top ten. Sequenced material: PBMCs or T cells enriched from blood (not recorded which). The receptors shown here come from a man aged 40-50 years in a cohort exposed to, infected with or recovered from COVID-19 (not recorded which).

V and J are TRBV7-9 and TRBJ1-1; 7 bases fit TRBD1. Trimming cost V 5 bases and J 4 bases; bases outside gene matches: 10. This CDR3 region has 15 residues. CDR1 SEHNR and CDR2 FQNEAQ come from the germline V gene (reference sequence). CDR3 sequence reads: CASSVTGVGFTEAFF. As DNA, the CDR3 is TGTGCCAGCAGCGTAACAGGGGTAGGGTTCACTGAAGCTTTCTTT.

The V and J genes are TRBV19 and TRBJ1-2; tentative D call: TRBD1 (6 bases). CDR1 and CDR2 from the germline V gene are LNHDA and SQIVND (reference sequence). CDR3 size: 13 residues. V lost 3 bases and J 2 bases, leaving 7 bases between the germline ends. The CDR3 reads CASSIRGNYGYTF. The CDR3 nucleotides read TGTGCCAGTAGTATCAGGGGAAACTATGGCTACACCTTC.

J is TRBJ2-6 and V is TRBV9, with 10 bases that match TRBD2. The CDR3 is 19 amino acids. In germline, CDR1 is SGDLS, CDR2 YYNGEE. Trimming at V came to 0 bases and at J to 2 bases, leaving 8 bases not matched to a gene. This CDR3 is CASSVGLASGSTGANVLTF. In DNA form, the CDR3 reads TGTGCCAGCAGCGTAGGGCTGGCTAGCGGGAGTACTGGGGCCAACGTCCTGACTTTC.

The rearrangement joins TRBV2 to TRBJ1-3, with 12 bases identical to TRBD1. The V gene end was trimmed by 8 bases and the J gene end by 5 bases; junction bases not matched to a gene: 4. CDR1 and CDR2 from the germline V gene are SNHLY and FYNNEI. The CDR3 length is 14 residues. CDR3 coding DNA: TGTGCCAGCCTCCGGGACAGGGGGCGAAACACCATATATTTT. Protein product: CASLRDRGRNTIYF.

V is TRBV6-6 and J is TRBJ2-7; 9 bases are a match to TRBD2. Germline CDR1 reads MNHNY; CDR2 reads SVGAGI (reference sequence). This CDR3 contains 12 residues. V shed 2 bases and J 10 bases; nucleotides not matched to a gene: 3. Here the CDR3 DNA reads TGTGCCAGCAGTTACGTAGCGGGAGTCCAGTACTTC. It yields the protein CASSYVAGVQYF.

The CDR3 DNA follows: TGTGCCAGCAGCGTTGACTTGTACACTGAAGCTTTCTTT. It translates to CASSVDLYTEAFF. The rearrangement joins TRBV9 to TRBJ1-1; D gene unclear. Trimming left V 2 bases short and J 3 bases short, with 8 bases between. This CDR3 contains 13 residues. Germline V gene sequence: CDR1 SGDLS, CDR2 YYNGEE.

This clone is a singleton in its sample. V is TRBV27 and J is TRBJ2-7; D is possibly TRBD2 (5 bases). The CDR3 extends over 14 amino acids. V lost 3 bases and J 5 bases, leaving 14 bases between the germline ends. Germline V gene sequence: CDR1 MNHEY, CDR2 SMNVEV (reference sequence). CDR3 sequence (DNA): TGTGCCAGCAGTTTGAGTCGGGGAAGGAACGAGCAGTACTTC. Translating gives CASSLSRGRNEQYF.